Presented here are 11 T cell receptor beta chains from one specimen sequenced in a study of blood T cell repertoires in COVID-19. TCRdb keeps only in-frame clones here, not all; method: immunoSEQ multiplex PCR. The sample lists some 200,000 clones; around 80% were seen once. What was sequenced was peripheral blood. Source of these receptors: a man over 45 with active or convalescent COVID-19.

This chain connects TRBV5-1 to TRBJ2-5, with D possibly matching TRBD2 (6 bases). V lost 0 bases and J 4 bases, leaving 13 bases between the germline ends. The CDR3 is made up of 15 amino acids. Per the germline V gene, CDR1 is SGHRS and CDR2 is YFSETQ. The CDR3 DNA reads as TGCGCCAGCAGCTTGGTGGGGCTGGGGGGAGAGACCCAGTACTTC. Protein: CASSLVGLGGETQYF.

This chain joins TRBV28 and TRBJ2-6; TRBD2 matches at 15 bases. Germline assignment: CDR1 MDHEN and CDR2 SYDVKM. This CDR3 contains 22 residues. The junction had 13 bases not matched to a gene; V was cut back by 4 bases and J by 0 bases. DNA for the CDR3: TGTGCCAGCAGTTCCTGGACTAGCGGGAGGGGGATCCTTAGCTCTGGGGCCAACGTCCTGACTTTC. The encoded protein is CASSSWTSGRGILSSGANVLTF.

The CDR3 loop reads CASSLIGVMNTEAFF. CDR3 DNA: TGTGCCAGCAGCTTAATCGGGGTTATGAACACTGAAGCTTTCTTT. This chain uses TRBV7-3 with TRBJ1-1; the D is unclear. The CDR3 spans 15 residues. The germline V gene has CDR1 SGHTA and CDR2 FQGTGA. Between the trimmed V and J ends, which lost 1 base and 0 bases, there was a span of 9 bases.

The chain employs TRBV5-6 and TRBJ1-2, with TRBD1 identical over 7 bases. This CDR3 comprises 13 residues. J lost 3 bases, V lost 4 bases, and 3 bases had no gene match. Germline CDR1 SGHDT, CDR2 YYEEEE. The CDR3 here is CASSETGYYGYTF. CDR3 in DNA: TGTGCCAGCAGCGAGACAGGGTACTATGGCTACACCTTC.

This clone showed up just a few times. The J gene is TRBJ1-1, the V gene TRBV7-9; the D gene is possibly TRBD1 (5 bases). Trimming took off 5 bases at V and 3 bases at J, with 22 bases between the two ends. The CDR3 has 17 amino acids. Per germline, CDR1 SEHNR and CDR2 FQNEAQ (reference sequence). The CDR3 is CASSLLLPDLGDTEAFF. CDR3 coding DNA: TGTGCCAGCAGCCTCCTACTCCCAGATCTAGGGGACACTGAAGCTTTCTTT. The full variable domain, with the rest looked up from reference TRBV7-9 and TRBJ1-1, is DTGVSQNPRHKITKRGQNVTFRCDPISEHNRLYWYRQTLGQGPEFLTYFQNEAQLEKSRLLSDRFSAERPKGSFSTLEIQRTEQGDSAMYLCASSLLLPDLGDTEAFFGQGTRLTVV.

This chain uses TRBV3-1 (or the pseudogene TRBV3-2) with TRBJ1-2, with D hard to call. Trimming took off 6 bases at V and 2 bases at J, with 7 bases between the two ends. The CDR3 is 12 amino acids. Germline CDR1 reads LGHDT; CDR2 reads YNNKEL (reference sequence). CDR3 protein: CASSAQNYGYTF. The CDR3 DNA is TGTGCCAGCAGTGCCCAGAACTATGGCTACACCTTC.

The V call is TRBV7-2, the J call TRBJ1-4, with D perhaps matching TRBD1 (5 bases). There are 16 residues in the CDR3. V lost 6 bases, J lost 4 bases, and 18 bases lay in between. CDR1 is SGHTA and CDR2 is FQGNSA in the germline V gene. DNA for the CDR3: TGTGCCAGCAGGCTCACAATTGGGGGGGTTAATGAAAAACTGTTTTTT. It specifies CASRLTIGGVNEKLFF.

The chain couples TRBV7-3 to TRBJ2-2, with unresolved D. The V end was cut by 5 bases, the J end by 8 bases, with 9 bases between. The CDR3 is 12 amino acids. CDR1 SGHTA and CDR2 FQGTGA come from the germline V gene. CDR3 nucleotide sequence: TGTGCCAGCAGCCCACAGCCGGGGGAGCTGTTTTTT. Encoded protein: CASSPQPGELFF.

About this clone itself: This sample also contains other DNA sequences that code for the same CDR3. The gene calls are TRBV6-5 and TRBJ1-1; D is unresolved. The ends were cut back, 4 bases at V and 0 bases at J, with 6 bases in the middle. The CDR3 consists of 13 residues. Per germline, CDR1 MNHEY and CDR2 SVGAGI. In DNA form, the CDR3 reads TGTGCCAGCAGTTCAACAGTGAACACTGAAGCTTTCTTT. This sequence encodes CASSSTVNTEAFF.

The chain couples TRBV6-6 to TRBJ1-1; D not certain. CDR1 is MNHNY, CDR2 SVGAGI, per germline (reference sequence). Trimming took 6 bases from V and 1 from J, leaving 15 bases between them. The CDR3 spans 15 residues. The CDR3 protein is CASSYTPRSNTEAFF. Here the CDR3 DNA reads TGTGCCAGCAGCTATACTCCAAGATCGAACACTGAAGCTTTCTTT.

This clone was seen more than once but under ten times. The chain links TRBV25-1 to TRBJ1-5, with a tentative D call TRBD1 (5 bases). The CDR3 loop spans 16 amino acids. V lost 3 bases, J lost 7 bases, and 19 bases lay in between. The V gene's germline CDR1 is MGHDK and CDR2 SYGVNS. The CDR3 region is CASSDSPGGPGQPQHF. In DNA form, the CDR3 reads TGTGCCAGCAGTGATTCCCCCGGGGGACCCGGGCAGCCCCAGCATTTT.